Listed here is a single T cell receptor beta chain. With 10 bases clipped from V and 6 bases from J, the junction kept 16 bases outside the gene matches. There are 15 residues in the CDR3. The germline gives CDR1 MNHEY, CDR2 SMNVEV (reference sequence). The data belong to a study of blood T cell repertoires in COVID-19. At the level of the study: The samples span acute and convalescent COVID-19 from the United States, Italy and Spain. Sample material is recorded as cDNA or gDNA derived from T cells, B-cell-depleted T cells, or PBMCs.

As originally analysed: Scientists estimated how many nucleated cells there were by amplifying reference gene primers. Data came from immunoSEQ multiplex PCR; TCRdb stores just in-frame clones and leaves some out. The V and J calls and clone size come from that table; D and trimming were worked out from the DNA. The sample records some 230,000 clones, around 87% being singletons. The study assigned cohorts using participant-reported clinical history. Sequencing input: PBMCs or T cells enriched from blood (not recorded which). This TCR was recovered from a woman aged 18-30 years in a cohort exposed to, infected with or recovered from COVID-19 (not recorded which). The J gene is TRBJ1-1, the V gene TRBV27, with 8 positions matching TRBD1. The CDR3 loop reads CATSGTGGVKAEAFF. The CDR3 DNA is TGTGCCACCTCTGGAACAGGGGGGGTGAAGGCTGAAGCTTTCTTT.